The 18 T cell receptor beta chains reported below all come from one sample, sequenced in a study of blood T cells in healthy people across ages (dated by TCRdb to the mid-2010s). Libraries were made using 5' RACE. The run used an Illumina HiSeq 2500. A second PCR of roughly 6 to 12 cycles was run with a J-beta primer mix and a sample-barcoded 5' primer. In-frame beta chains were kept once TCRdb had trimmed the public reads at Q25 with fastp and called clones with MiXCR. Identical CDR3 proteins give one entry, which carries the most common genes and DNA. A total of around 320,000 distinct CDR3 sequences appear in this sample, roughly 29% of them only once. Around 29% of the sample lies in the top ten. The sequenced sample consisted of blood. All receptors derive from a woman aged 65 to 85 in good health.

This clonotype occurred a few times. The chain's CDR3 is CASSLLAQGGFNEQFF. The DNA of the CDR3 is TGTGCCAGCAGTCTACTAGCGCAGGGAGGATTCAATGAGCAGTTCTTC. This chain uses TRBV6-2 or TRBV6-3 with TRBJ2-1; 7 bases align to TRBD2. The ends lost 5 bases at V and 6 bases at J; junction bases unmatched: 13. Looked up from germline, CDR1 is MNHEY and CDR2 is SVGEGT. The CDR3 is 16 amino acids.

The rearrangement uses TRBV5-1 and TRBJ1-4; 8 nucleotides agree with TRBD1. J was trimmed by 3 bases and V by 2 bases; bases with no gene match: 9. The CDR3 is 17 residues long. The germline V gene encodes CDR1 SGHRS and CDR2 YFSETQ. In nucleotides, the CDR3 is TGCGCCAGCAGCTTCCATACAGGGGGTCCGGCTAATGAAAAACTGTTTTTT. Encoded protein: CASSFHTGGPANEKLFF.

This chain connects TRBV20-1 to TRBJ2-5, with D hard to call. Germline V gene data show CDR1 as DFQATT and CDR2 as SNEGSKA (reference sequence). The CDR3 contains 14 residues. Trimming took 1 base from V and 1 from J, leaving 10 bases between them. The DNA for the CDR3 is TGCAGTGCTAGAGGGCTAGGTACCCAAGAGACCCAGTACTTC. It specifies CSARGLGTQETQYF.

The genes are TRBV7-2 and TRBJ2-5, with 8 bases fitting TRBD2. CDR1 is SGHTA, CDR2 FQGNSA, per germline. The CDR3 is made up of 14 amino acids. V lost 4 bases and J lost 8; bases outside the gene matches: 9. CDR3 region: CASSSPGLGRTQYF. CDR3 nucleotides: TGTGCCAGCAGCTCCCCGGGACTAGGAAGAACCCAGTACTTC.

The sample holds many counts of this clonotype. V is TRBV5-1 and J is TRBJ2-5; the match to TRBD2 covers 9 bases. With V trimmed by 4 bases and J by 5 bases, 12 bases remained unmatched. Germline loops: CDR1 SGHRS, CDR2 YFSETQ. The CDR3 runs 16 residues. As DNA, the CDR3 is TGCGCCAGCAGCGGAGGCATTATAGCGGGAGACGAGACCCAGTACTTC. Translating it yields CASSGGIIAGDETQYF. The variable domain in full, completed from reference TRBV5-1 and TRBJ2-5, reads KAGVTQTPRYLIKTRGQQVTLSCSPISGHRSVSWYQQTPGQGLQFLFEYFSETQRNKGNFPGRFSGRQFSNSRSEMNVSTLELGDSALYLCASSGGIIAGDETQYFGPGTRLLVL.

This chain joins TRBV7-9 and TRBJ2-5; TRBD2 matches at 11 bases. The germline gives CDR1 SEHNR, CDR2 FQNEAQ (reference sequence). This CDR3 spans 19 amino acids. With V trimmed by 1 base and J by 4 bases, 14 bases remained unmatched. Here the CDR3 reads CASSLGLAGGSTATETQYF. The CDR3 DNA reads as TGTGCCAGCAGCTTAGGGCTAGCGGGAGGATCAACAGCAACAGAGACCCAGTACTTC.

Only a few counts were recorded for this clonotype. V gene TRBV7-2 combines with J gene TRBJ2-7, with D possibly being TRBD2 (6 bases). The CDR3 totals 15 residues. In germline, CDR1 is SGHTA, CDR2 FQGNSA. V dropped 5 bases and J dropped 1 base, with 15 bases sitting between them. The DNA for the CDR3 is TGTGCCAGCAGCGTACTCTTAGGGACTTCCTACGAGCAGTACTTC. It encodes CASSVLLGTSYEQYF.

This clonotype occurred many times. This sequence joins TRBV3-1 and TRBJ1-4; possibly TRBD1 for D (6 bases). CDR1 LGHDT and CDR2 YNNKEL come from the germline V gene (reference sequence). The CDR3 is 17 amino acids. Trimming cost V 3 bases and J 5 bases, with 19 bases left between them. This CDR3 reads CASSQRSRGKENEKLFF. CDR3 sequence (DNA): TGTGCCAGCAGCCAGCGCTCCAGGGGTAAAGAGAATGAAAAACTGTTTTTT.

This clonotype appeared a few times. This chain joins TRBV20-1 and TRBJ1-4, with TRBD1 matching 10 bases. J lost 14 bases, V lost 0 bases, and 6 bases had no gene match. The CDR3 contains 13 residues. From germline, CDR1 is DFQATT and CDR2 SNEGSKA (reference sequence). The CDR3 sequence is CSARDHGQGGLFF. In DNA form, the CDR3 reads TGCAGTGCTAGAGATCATGGACAGGGGGGGCTGTTTTTT.

This clonotype was seen more than once but under ten times. The rearrangement joins TRBV3-1 to TRBJ2-5; D unresolved. Germline V gene data show CDR1 as LGHDT and CDR2 as YNNKEL (reference sequence). This CDR3 has 14 residues. Trimming pared 3 bases from V and 2 bases from J, leaving 10 bases between. The CDR3 sequence: CASSQYRKQETQYF. The CDR3 DNA reads TGTGCCAGCAGCCAGTATCGGAAACAAGAGACCCAGTACTTC.

This clonotype was observed a few times. The CDR3 DNA sequence: TGTGCCAGCAGCTCTGGCAGACTGGCGAAAACGAACACCGGGGAGCTGTTTTTT. It encodes CASSSGRLAKTNTGELFF. This rearrangement joins TRBV5-6 to TRBJ2-2; D uncertain. This CDR3 has 18 residues. Germline-derived CDR1 and CDR2 are SGHDT and YYEEEE. V dropped 3 bases and J dropped 0 bases, with 18 bases sitting between them.

This clonotype was counted between two and nine times. The chain has TRBV7-9 and TRBJ1-1; unclear D gene. The V gene lost 7 bases and the J gene lost 8 bases, with 14 bases spanning the gap. Germline V gives CDR1 SEHNR, CDR2 FQNEAQ (reference sequence). The CDR3 runs 12 residues. The CDR3 sequence is CASTERTSEAFF. The CDR3 DNA follows: TGTGCCAGCACCGAAAGAACTTCCGAAGCTTTCTTT. Together with reference TRBV7-9 and TRBJ1-1, the CDR3 gives the full variable domain: DTGVSQNPRHKITKRGQNVTFRCDPISEHNRLYWYRQTLGQGPEFLTYFQNEAQLEKSRLLSDRFSAERPKGSFSTLEIQRTEQGDSAMYLCASTERTSEAFFGQGTRLTVV.

This clonotype was seen more than once but under ten times. This chain connects TRBV28 to TRBJ1-1, with 7 bases that match TRBD1. The germline CDR1 and CDR2 sequences are MDHEN and SYDVKM. The V gene end was trimmed by 6 bases and the J gene end by 11 bases; junction bases not matched to a gene: 9. The CDR3 is made up of 12 amino acids. For the CDR3, the DNA is TGTGCCAGCAGGGCCACAGGGGAGGCTGCTTTCTTT. The encoded protein is CASRATGEAAFF.

Remarks on this clonotype: Mismatch with germline at one junction end may stem from a read error. The V and J genes are TRBV10-2 and TRBJ2-5; no reliable D call. Germline lookup yields CDR1 WSHSY and CDR2 SAAADI. The CDR3 extends over 14 amino acids. The CDR3 sequence: CASSESRGGETQCF. The CDR3 coding sequence is TGCGCCAGCAGTGAGTCTCGAGGTGGAGAGACCCAGTGCTTC.

The chain links TRBV9 to TRBJ2-1; no reliable D call. The CDR3 is made up of 16 amino acids. Per germline, CDR1 SGDLS and CDR2 YYNGEE. V dropped 4 bases and J dropped 0 bases, with 14 bases sitting between them. The CDR3 is CASSLRVSSSYNEQFF. The CDR3 DNA reads TGTGCCAGCAGCCTTCGGGTCAGCAGCTCCTACAATGAGCAGTTCTTC. The full variable domain, rest sourced from reference TRBV9 and TRBJ2-1, is DSGVTQTPKHLITATGQRVTLRCSPRSGDLSVYWYQQSLDQGLQFLIQYYNGEERAKGNILERFSAQQFPDLHSELNLSSLELGDSALYFCASSLRVSSSYNEQFFGPGTRLTVL.

This clonotype was seen a few times. The chain combines TRBV7-6 with TRBJ2-1; 7 bases align to TRBD2. CDR1 SGHVS and CDR2 FNYEAQ come from the germline V gene. This CDR3 region has 13 residues. Trimming took 4 bases from V and 5 from J; bases not matched to a gene: 2. CDR3: CASSSGLDNEQFF. The CDR3 bases are TGTGCCAGCAGCTCCGGACTAGACAATGAGCAGTTCTTC.

This clonotype has more than one count but fewer than ten. The chain uses TRBV12-3 or TRBV12-4 and TRBJ2-5; D ambiguous. The length of the CDR3 is 12 residues. V lost 5 bases to trimming and J lost 5 bases, with 9 bases between them. The DNA for the CDR3 is TGTGCCAGCAGTCAAGGGCTCGAGACCCAGTACTTC. Translating it yields CASSQGLETQYF.

The V call is TRBV12-3 or TRBV12-4, the J call TRBJ2-5, with TRBD2 matching 10 bases. The closer fit of TRBJ2-1 to the DNA end suggests the J call may be wrong. This CDR3 has 13 amino acids. The CDR3 region is CASTQTSGNEQFF. CDR3 nucleotides: TGTGCCAGCACCCAGACTAGCGGGAATGAGCAGTTCTTC.